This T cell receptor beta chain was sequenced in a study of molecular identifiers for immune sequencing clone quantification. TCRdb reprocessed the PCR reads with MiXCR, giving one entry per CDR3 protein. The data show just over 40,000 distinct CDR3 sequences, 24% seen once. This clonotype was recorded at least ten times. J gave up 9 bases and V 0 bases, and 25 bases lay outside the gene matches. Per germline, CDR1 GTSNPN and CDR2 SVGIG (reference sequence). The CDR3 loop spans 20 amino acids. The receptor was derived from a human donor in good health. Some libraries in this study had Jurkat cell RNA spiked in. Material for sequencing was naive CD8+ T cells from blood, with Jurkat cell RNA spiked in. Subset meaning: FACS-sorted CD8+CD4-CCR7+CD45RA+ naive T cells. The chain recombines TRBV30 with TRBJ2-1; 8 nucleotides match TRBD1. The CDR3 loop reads CAWSVVVDRGWIPPTSEQFF. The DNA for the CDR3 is TGTGCCTGGAGTGTAGTTGTCGACAGGGGATGGATCCCCCCGACGAGTGAGCAGTTCTTC.